A single sample is the source of the 16 T cell receptor beta chains below, sequenced in a study of graft-versus-host responses after intestinal transplantation. Data came from immunoSEQ multiplex PCR; TCRdb stores just in-frame clones and leaves some out. The profile shows 100,000 or so clones, approximately 90% of them singletons. The antigens these receptors bind are not known. The source was unstimulated CD4+ T cells sorted from spleen or lymph node cells, collected before intestinal transplant. Every receptor here comes from a human donor who received an intestinal transplant.

The chain combines TRBV4-3 with TRBJ1-2; a possible D gene is TRBD1 (6 bases). CDR3 length: 13 amino acids. The ends were cut back, 5 bases at V and 4 bases at J, with 11 bases in the middle. Germline V gene data show CDR1 as LGHNA and CDR2 as YSLEER. CDR3 DNA: TGCGCCAGCAGCTTTTCACAGGGCTATGGCTACACCTTC. Protein sequence: CASSFSQGYGYTF.

The chain has TRBV9 and TRBJ1-2; D is ambiguous. With 0 bases removed from V and 7 bases from J, the gap between germline ends came to 16 bases. The CDR3 runs to 15 residues. Germline CDR1 and CDR2: SGDLS and YYNGEE. CDR3 protein: CASSVDSGGLAGYTF. The DNA for the CDR3 is TGTGCCAGCAGCGTAGATAGCGGCGGTTTGGCTGGCTACACCTTC.

This chain joins TRBV5-1 and TRBJ1-1, with a possible D match to TRBD1 (5 bases). This CDR3 is built from 13 residues. Trimming stripped 1 base from V and 5 bases from J, with 9 bases between. Germline loops: CDR1 SGHRS, CDR2 YFSETQ. The CDR3 DNA sequence: TGCGCCAGCAGCTTGCGGGGGGATACTGAAGCTTTCTTT. Its protein product is CASSLRGDTEAFF. Using reference TRBV5-1 and TRBJ1-1 for the parts outside the CDR3, the full variable domain is KAGVTQTPRYLIKTRGQQVTLSCSPISGHRSVSWYQQTPGQGLQFLFEYFSETQRNKGNFPGRFSGRQFSNSRSEMNVSTLELGDSALYLCASSLRGDTEAFFGQGTRLTVV.

The gene calls are TRBV2 and TRBJ2-1, with TRBD2 identical over 10 bases. The germline V gene has CDR1 SNHLY and CDR2 FYNNEI. The trim removed 5 bases at V and 3 bases at J, leaving 10 bases unmatched. The CDR3 extends over 17 amino acids. CDR3 sequence: CASSSGLARSYYNEQFF. The CDR3 region has the DNA TGTGCCAGCAGTTCGGGACTAGCGAGGTCATACTACAATGAGCAGTTCTTC.

V usage is TRBV12-5 and J usage is TRBJ2-7, with D maybe TRBD1 (6 bases). This CDR3 contains 14 residues. The germline V and J ends were trimmed by 7 bases and 2 bases, with 15 bases remaining between them. Germline V gene sequence: CDR1 LGHNT, CDR2 FRNRAP. The DNA for the CDR3 is TGTGCTAGTGCCCCGGACAGCCTTGCCTACGAGCAGTACTTC. Amino acids: CASAPDSLAYEQYF. The full variable domain, rest sourced from reference TRBV12-5 and TRBJ2-7, is DARVTQTPRHKVTEMGQEVTMRCQPILGHNTVFWYRQTMMQGLELLAYFRNRAPLDDSGMPKDRFSAEMPDATLATLKIQPSEPRDSAVYFCASAPDSLAYEQYFGPGTRLTVT.

This chain joins TRBV7-9 and TRBJ1-5; D is unresolved. This CDR3 is 15 amino acids long. Germline CDR1 is SEHNR and CDR2 is FQNEAQ (reference sequence). Trimming pared 2 bases from V and 7 bases from J, leaving 15 bases between. CDR3: CASSLFGGWGQPQHF. CDR3 DNA sequence: TGTGCCAGCAGCTTATTTGGAGGGTGGGGACAGCCCCAGCATTTT.

V usage is TRBV5-1 and J usage is TRBJ2-5; 12 bases map to TRBD2. Germline loops: CDR1 SGHRS, CDR2 YFSETQ. The CDR3 loop spans 17 amino acids. Trimming at V came to 0 bases and at J to 5 bases, leaving 8 bases not matched to a gene. CDR3 sequence: CASSLDLAGGPGETQYF. CDR3 sequence (DNA): TGCGCCAGCAGCTTGGACCTAGCGGGAGGGCCAGGGGAGACCCAGTACTTC.

The rearrangement links TRBV18 to TRBJ1-6; 11 nucleotides agree with TRBD1. The CDR3 loop spans 17 amino acids. Looked up from germline, CDR1 is KGHSH and CDR2 is LQKENI. V lost 4 bases, J lost 8 bases, and 10 bases stayed unmatched. CDR3 coding DNA: TGTGCCAGCTCACGCCGGGGACAGGGGGGTAGCGATTCACCCCTCCACTTT. Its protein product is CASSRRGQGGSDSPLHF.

The rearrangement uses TRBV4-2 and TRBJ1-5; no clear D. CDR1 and CDR2 from the germline V gene are LGHNA and YNFKEQ. This CDR3 has 16 amino acids. Trimming took off 0 bases at V and 2 bases at J, with 11 bases between the two ends. CDR3 coding DNA: TGTGCCAGCAGCCAAGACAGGTTATCGGGCAATCAGCCCCAGCATTTT. Translation: CASSQDRLSGNQPQHF.

The chain recombines TRBV19 with TRBJ1-5; D not certain. The V gene's germline CDR1 is LNHDA and CDR2 SQIVND (reference sequence). This CDR3 is 15 amino acids long. Trimming took off 7 bases at V and 0 bases at J, with 13 bases between the two ends. The CDR3 nucleotides read TGTGCCAGTACCAGAAAACACTATAGCAATCAGCCCCAGCATTTT. It codes for CASTRKHYSNQPQHF.

J is TRBJ2-5 and V is TRBV2, with 8 bases aligning to TRBD2. The J call could be wrong; TRBJ2-7 is a better fit for the DNA end. CDR1 SNHLY and CDR2 FYNNEI come from the germline V gene. The CDR3 extends over 14 amino acids. CDR3 DNA sequence: TGTGCCAGCAGGGGCGCTAGCGGGTTCGACGAGCAGTACTTC. This encodes CASRGASGFDEQYF.

The count of this clone is one. The chain joins TRBV19 to TRBJ1-6, with D perhaps matching TRBD1 (6 bases). Germline V CDR1 and CDR2: LNHDA, SQIVND (reference sequence). The CDR3 length is 17 residues. The V end was cut by 7 bases, the J end by 7 bases, with 23 bases between. The CDR3 sequence is CASNKGIETGYNSPLHF. The CDR3 bases are TGTGCCAGTAATAAGGGCATTGAGACAGGTTACAATTCACCCCTCCACTTT.

This sequence joins TRBV6-1 and TRBJ2-5, with 8 bases that match TRBD1. The CDR3 is 15 residues long. The ends lost 4 bases at V and 5 bases at J; junction bases unmatched: 9. Germline loops: CDR1 MNHNS, CDR2 SASEGT. CDR3 loop: CASSGLTGAWETQYF. CDR3 nucleotide sequence: TGTGCCAGCAGTGGGCTGACAGGGGCATGGGAGACCCAGTACTTC.

This clone was seen just once. The rearrangement links TRBV27 to TRBJ2-7, with D unclear. This CDR3 contains 13 residues. Germline V gene data show CDR1 as MNHEY and CDR2 as SMNVEV (reference sequence). Trimming shortened V by 3 bases and J by 2 bases, and 8 bases separated the two germline ends. CDR3 protein: CASSFHSTYEQYF. As DNA, the CDR3 is TGTGCCAGCAGTTTTCACAGTACCTACGAGCAGTACTTC.

V is TRBV28 and J is TRBJ2-7; no firm D call. The CDR3 sequence is 12 residues long. V was shortened by 4 bases and J by 1 base, with 5 bases between the two germline ends. CDR1 MDHEN and CDR2 SYDVKM come from the germline V gene. CDR3 nucleotides: TGTGCCAGCAGTTCGAGTTCCTACGAGCAGTACTTC. Amino acid sequence: CASSSSSYEQYF.

The chain recombines TRBV5-6 with TRBJ1-2, with D unresolved. Germline V gene lookup returns CDR1 SGHDT and CDR2 YYEEEE. The V end was cut by 0 bases, the J end by 2 bases, with 5 bases between. The CDR3 runs 13 residues. DNA for the CDR3: TGTGCCAGCAGCTTGGGACAAAACTATGGCTACACCTTC. Protein product: CASSLGQNYGYTF.